One T cell receptor (beta chain) is described in this entry. Its specificity is not known. V lost 1 base and J 5 bases, leaving 9 bases between the germline ends. Germline V gives CDR1 SGHDN, CDR2 FVKESK. There are 14 residues in the CDR3. PCR primers comprised 60 Vbeta and 13 Jbeta primers. Measured with immunoSEQ multiplex PCR; TCRdb has only the in-frame clones, and not every one. The data hold some 170,000 clones, with 81% observed a single time. The sample comes from a study of cytomegalovirus exposure and HLA in healthy donors. Notes on the study in general: An Asian-associated ancestry cluster reportedly showed fewer N-insertions than the approximately 630-donor mean in a later analysis.

This sequence was found in a young woman in good health and CMV-seropositive. Sequenced: PBMCs. The chain employs TRBV14 and TRBJ1-3, with D perhaps TRBD1 (5 bases). CDR3 sequence: CASSQVQGRNTIYF. As DNA, the CDR3 is TGTGCCAGCAGCCAAGTGCAGGGAAGAAACACCATATATTTT.